The rows below give T cell receptor beta chains drawn from one sample of a study of T-cell reconstitution after alpha-beta-depleted transplantation in children. Each CDR3 protein gets one entry after TCRdb re-called the PCR reads with MiXCR. The table has fewer than 750,000 distinct CDR3 sequences, roughly 30% seen once. Source: PBMCs, taken before TCRalphabeta/CD19-depleted stem cell transplant. The receptors derive from a boy in the first two years of life with Wiskott-Aldrich syndrome, due to receive a stem cell transplant. Each CDR3 is given with its conserved first and last residue. A D gene is named only where the DNA matches it firmly. The size field is filled for only some rows; it gives once, few, many or a size class.

clone_size: NA
j_call: TRBJ2-1
v_call: TRBV6-1
d_call: NA
cdr3_aa: CASSLISRRGDEQFF
cdr3_nt: TGTGCCAGCAGTCTCATTAGCCGGAGGGGGGATGAGCAGTTCTTC

clone_size: few
j_call: TRBJ2-2
v_call: TRBV20-1
d_call: TRBD2
cdr3_aa: CSAPIAGAGTGELFF
cdr3_nt: TGCAGTGCCCCCATAGCGGGAGCGGGCACCGGGGAGCTGTTTTTT

clone_size: few
j_call: TRBJ1-3
v_call: TRBV5-6
d_call: TRBD1
cdr3_aa: CASSWGPGTGAGNTIYF
cdr3_nt: TGTGCCAGCAGCTGGGGCCCCGGGACAGGGGCTGGAAACACCATATATTTT

clone_size: NA
j_call: TRBJ2-7
v_call: TRBV7-2
d_call: NA
cdr3_aa: CASTPRSAYEQYF
cdr3_nt: TGTGCCAGCACCCCGAGGTCGGCCTACGAGCAGTACTTC

clone_size: NA
j_call: TRBJ2-1
v_call: TRBV12-3/TRBV12-4
d_call: NA
cdr3_aa: CASSSYWTANNEQFF
cdr3_nt: TGTGCCAGCAGTTCCTACTGGACAGCCAACAATGAGCAGTTCTTC

clone_size: NA
j_call: TRBJ2-2
v_call: TRBV18
d_call: NA
cdr3_aa: CASSPPEMSYGELFF
cdr3_nt: TGTGCCAGCTCACCGCCGGAAATGTCCTACGGGGAGCTGTTTTTT

clone_size: NA
j_call: TRBJ2-2
v_call: TRBV12-3/TRBV12-4
d_call: TRBD2
cdr3_aa: CASSRGLAGVTGELFF
cdr3_nt: TGTGCCAGCAGCCGGGGACTAGCGGGAGTCACCGGGGAGCTGTTTTTT

clone_size: NA
j_call: TRBJ1-2
v_call: TRBV5-1
d_call: NA
cdr3_aa: CASSLRWKGRGNYGYTF
cdr3_nt: TGCGCCAGCAGCTTGAGGTGGAAGGGCAGGGGAAACTATGGCTACACCTTC

clone_size: few
j_call: TRBJ2-3
v_call: TRBV27
d_call: NA
cdr3_aa: CASSLSIPDTQYF
cdr3_nt: TGTGCCAGCAGTTTATCTATCCCAGATACGCAGTATTTT

clone_size: many
j_call: TRBJ2-5
v_call: TRBV5-6
d_call: TRBD1
cdr3_aa: CASSWDRQETQYF
cdr3_nt: TGTGCCAGCAGCTGGGACAGGCAAGAGACCCAGTACTTC

clone_size: few
j_call: TRBJ1-2
v_call: TRBV29-1
d_call: TRBD1
cdr3_aa: CSVGRGDYGYTF
cdr3_nt: TGCAGCGTTGGCAGGGGGGACTATGGCTACACCTTC

clone_size: few
j_call: TRBJ2-3
v_call: TRBV10-3
d_call: TRBD2
cdr3_aa: CAISDPRGSGRLALYTDTQYF
cdr3_nt: TGTGCCATCAGTGACCCACGGGGCTCGGGCCGACTAGCGCTATACACAGATACGCAGTATTTT

clone_size: NA
j_call: TRBJ2-7
v_call: TRBV20-1
d_call: TRBD2
cdr3_aa: CSAEGLAAYEQYF
cdr3_nt: TGCAGTGCTGAGGGACTAGCGGCCTACGAGCAGTACTTC

clone_size: NA
j_call: TRBJ2-3
v_call: TRBV7-6
d_call: NA
cdr3_aa: CASSLVMGPSTDTQYF
cdr3_nt: TGTGCCAGCAGCTTAGTTATGGGGCCTAGCACAGATACGCAGTATTTT

clone_size: NA
j_call: TRBJ2-7
v_call: TRBV10-3
d_call: TRBD2
cdr3_aa: CAIRLAGEQYF
cdr3_nt: TGTGCCATCAGGCTAGCGGGAGAGCAGTACTTC

clone_size: NA
j_call: TRBJ1-2
v_call: TRBV20-1
d_call: NA
cdr3_aa: CSARVSGVMGYTF
cdr3_nt: TGCAGTGCTAGGGTCTCCGGGGTGATGGGCTACACCTTC

clone_size: NA
j_call: TRBJ1-2
v_call: TRBV20-1
d_call: NA
cdr3_aa: CSARDHGSFGYTF
cdr3_nt: TGCAGTGCTAGAGATCATGGCTCATTTGGCTACACCTTC

clone_size: NA
j_call: TRBJ2-7
v_call: TRBV5-5
d_call: NA
cdr3_aa: CASSRRTTLHEQYF
cdr3_nt: TGTGCCAGCAGCCGACGGACTACGTTGCACGAGCAGTACTTC

clone_size: NA
j_call: TRBJ2-3
v_call: TRBV5-5
d_call: NA
cdr3_aa: CASSSSLSTDTQYF
cdr3_nt: TGTGCCAGCAGCTCCTCCCTCAGCACAGATACGCAGTATTTT

clone_size: NA
j_call: TRBJ2-7
v_call: TRBV19
d_call: TRBD1
cdr3_aa: CASRHTGGYEQYF
cdr3_nt: TGTGCCAGTAGGCACACAGGGGGCTACGAGCAGTACTTC

clone_size: once
j_call: TRBJ2-1
v_call: TRBV12-3/TRBV12-4
d_call: TRBD2
cdr3_aa: CASSYQRGTSGRFEQFF
cdr3_nt: TGTGCCAGCAGCTACCAGCGTGGGACTAGCGGGAGGTTTGAGCAGTTCTTC

clone_size: few
j_call: TRBJ2-1
v_call: TRBV5-1
d_call: TRBD2
cdr3_aa: CASSAGLAGLYNEQFF
cdr3_nt: TGCGCCAGCAGCGCCGGACTAGCGGGACTTTACAATGAGCAGTTCTTC

clone_size: few
j_call: TRBJ2-6
v_call: TRBV7-2
d_call: TRBD1
cdr3_aa: CASSLGTGAGANVLTF
cdr3_nt: TGTGCCAGCAGCCTAGGGACAGGGGCTGGGGCCAACGTCCTGACTTTC

clone_size: NA
j_call: TRBJ2-1
v_call: TRBV4-2
d_call: TRBD2
cdr3_aa: CASSSRTSGVGNEQFF
cdr3_nt: TGTGCCAGCAGCTCCCGGACTAGCGGGGTTGGTAATGAGCAGTTCTTC

clone_size: NA
j_call: TRBJ2-1
v_call: TRBV20-1
d_call: NA
cdr3_aa: CSARDTRNNEQFF
cdr3_nt: TGCAGTGCTAGGGATACTAGGAACAATGAGCAGTTCTTC

clone_size: NA
j_call: TRBJ2-5
v_call: TRBV6-6
d_call: NA
cdr3_aa: CAAGRVGETQYF
cdr3_nt: TGTGCCGCGGGAAGGGTGGGGGAGACCCAGTACTTC

clone_size: few
j_call: TRBJ1-2
v_call: TRBV5-1
d_call: NA
cdr3_aa: CASSQVQGDYGYTF
cdr3_nt: TGCGCCAGCAGCCAAGTACAGGGAGACTATGGCTACACCTTC

clone_size: NA
j_call: TRBJ2-1
v_call: TRBV24-1
d_call: TRBD2
cdr3_aa: CATSDLVAGGPGEQFF
cdr3_nt: TGTGCCACCAGTGATTTGGTTGCGGGAGGGCCTGGGGAGCAGTTCTTC

clone_size: NA
j_call: TRBJ2-6
v_call: TRBV6-1
d_call: NA
cdr3_aa: CASSPRVSGANVLTF
cdr3_nt: TGTGCCAGCAGCCCTCGGGTCTCTGGGGCCAACGTCCTGACTTTC

clone_size: NA
j_call: TRBJ2-2
v_call: TRBV27
d_call: TRBD2
cdr3_aa: CASSEAGGAGELFF
cdr3_nt: TGTGCCAGCTCGGAGGCGGGAGGGGCCGGGGAGCTGTTTTTT

clone_size: NA
j_call: TRBJ2-1
v_call: TRBV5-1
d_call: NA
cdr3_aa: CASSEGEVAGNEQFF
cdr3_nt: TGCGCCAGCTCGGAGGGGGAGGTAGCGGGCAATGAGCAGTTCTTC

clone_size: NA
j_call: TRBJ2-7
v_call: TRBV20-1
d_call: TRBD2
cdr3_aa: CSAQTSGSVSSYEQYF
cdr3_nt: TGCAGTGCCCAGACTAGCGGGAGTGTCAGCTCCTACGAGCAGTACTTC

clone_size: NA
j_call: TRBJ2-7
v_call: TRBV28
d_call: TRBD2
cdr3_aa: CASSPADPGLAGFSYEQYF
cdr3_nt: TGTGCCAGCAGCCCCGCCGACCCGGGACTAGCGGGGTTCTCCTACGAGCAGTACTTC

clone_size: NA
j_call: TRBJ2-7
v_call: TRBV7-8
d_call: NA
cdr3_aa: CASSANSVPAYEQYF
cdr3_nt: TGTGCCAGCAGCGCAAACAGTGTTCCTGCCTACGAGCAGTACTTC

clone_size: few
j_call: TRBJ2-1
v_call: TRBV5-1
d_call: NA
cdr3_aa: CASSLVGRRDEQFF
cdr3_nt: TGCGCCAGCAGCTTGGTTGGCAGGAGGGATGAGCAGTTCTTC

clone_size: NA
j_call: TRBJ2-2
v_call: TRBV3-1
d_call: TRBD2
cdr3_aa: CASSRTSEGELFF
cdr3_nt: TGTGCCAGCAGCCGGACTAGCGAGGGGGAGCTGTTTTTT

clone_size: few
j_call: TRBJ2-7
v_call: TRBV5-1
d_call: TRBD2
cdr3_aa: CASSGRGTRSYEQYF
cdr3_nt: TGCGCCAGCAGCGGGCGGGGGACTAGGTCCTACGAGCAGTACTTC

clone_size: NA
j_call: TRBJ2-5
v_call: TRBV28
d_call: TRBD1
cdr3_aa: CASSLTGAGETQYF
cdr3_nt: TGTGCCAGCAGTTTAACAGGGGCGGGAGAGACCCAGTACTTC

clone_size: NA
j_call: TRBJ2-1
v_call: TRBV12-3/TRBV12-4
d_call: NA
cdr3_aa: CASSLKGSHNEQFF
cdr3_nt: TGTGCCAGCAGTTTGAAGGGGTCCCACAATGAGCAGTTCTTC

clone_size: NA
j_call: TRBJ2-3
v_call: TRBV10-1
d_call: TRBD2
cdr3_aa: CASSDSGGPTDTQYF
cdr3_nt: TGCGCCAGCAGTGACAGCGGGGGGCCCACAGATACGCAGTATTTT

clone_size: NA
j_call: TRBJ2-3
v_call: TRBV5-1
d_call: NA
cdr3_aa: CASSRLPTAADGTDTQYF
cdr3_nt: TGCGCCAGCAGCCGCTTGCCAACCGCGGCCGATGGCACAGATACGCAGTATTTT

clone_size: many
j_call: TRBJ2-7
v_call: TRBV12-3/TRBV12-4
d_call: TRBD1
cdr3_aa: CASSKAGTGGQQYF
cdr3_nt: TGTGCCAGCAGCAAAGCCGGGACAGGGGGTCAGCAGTACTTC

clone_size: NA
j_call: TRBJ1-2
v_call: TRBV9
d_call: TRBD1
cdr3_aa: CASSDGTANYGYTF
cdr3_nt: TGTGCCAGCAGCGATGGGACAGCTAACTATGGCTACACCTTC

clone_size: NA
j_call: TRBJ2-7
v_call: TRBV20-1
d_call: NA
cdr3_aa: CSARTLLLSSYEQYF
cdr3_nt: TGCAGTGCTAGGACCCTGCTCCTCTCGTCCTACGAGCAGTACTTC

clone_size: NA
j_call: TRBJ2-1
v_call: TRBV20-1
d_call: TRBD2
cdr3_aa: CSARDLAGPVKRFF
cdr3_nt: TGCAGTGCTAGAGACCTAGCGGGACCCGTCAAGCGGTTCTTC

clone_size: NA
j_call: TRBJ2-2
v_call: TRBV11-3
d_call: NA
cdr3_aa: CASSLGTPSGGELFF
cdr3_nt: TGTGCCAGCAGCTTAGGGACTCCCTCAGGCGGGGAGCTGTTTTTT

clone_size: NA
j_call: TRBJ2-7
v_call: TRBV13
d_call: NA
cdr3_aa: CASSQTPIPPEQYF
cdr3_nt: TGTGCCAGCAGCCAGACCCCTATTCCGCCCGAGCAGTACTTC

clone_size: NA
j_call: TRBJ2-7
v_call: TRBV12-3/TRBV12-4
d_call: TRBD1
cdr3_aa: CASSLKPGTGNGQYF
cdr3_nt: TGTGCCAGCAGTTTAAAGCCCGGGACAGGGAACGGGCAGTACTTC

clone_size: NA
j_call: TRBJ2-5
v_call: TRBV9
d_call: TRBD2
cdr3_aa: CASSQNPGLAETQYF
cdr3_nt: TGTGCCAGCAGCCAAAATCCGGGACTAGCCGAGACCCAGTACTTC